This T cell receptor beta chain was sequenced during a study of Graves' ophthalmopathy and Graves' hyperthyroidism. Looking at the study overall: Before any treatment, peripheral blood was taken at the initial diagnosis.

Excluded: other autoimmune disease, uncontrolled infection, pregnancy or lactation. Clinical symptoms, serum thyroxine, TRAb, thyroid ultrasound and orbital computed tomography formed the basis of diagnosis. RNA transcripts yielded amplified TCR beta CDR3 regions. In the first round, RT-PCR was carried out with HTBI primers, and a multiplex PCR formed the second round. TCRdb reprocessed the multiplex PCR reads via MiXCR and lists one record per CDR3 protein. The top ten hold more than 3% of the sample, which has about 640,000 distinct CDR3 sequences, roughly 41% seen once. Overall study results and limits: Blood was where most expanded thyroid clonotypes above 0.001 frequency also turned up.

This clonotype has ten or more counts. Its cognate antigen is unknown. Source material: peripheral blood. The source of this sequence is an adult man with Graves' ophthalmopathy.

The CDR3 protein is CASSDVSRDGYTF. CDR3 coding DNA: TGTGCCAGCAGTGACGTAAGCAGAGATGGCTACACCTTC. This sequence joins TRBV2 and TRBJ1-2; D unresolved. V dropped 3 bases and J dropped 6 bases, with 11 bases sitting between them. The CDR3 loop spans 13 amino acids. Per the germline V gene, CDR1 is SNHLY and CDR2 is FYNNEI.